These 19 T cell receptor beta chains originate from one sample sequenced in a study of shared clonotypes between healthy human individuals (dated by TCRdb to 2020 to 2022). The library was generated by the immunoSEQ multiplex PCR assay. The immuneACCESS repertoire file appears here via TCRdb, limited to in-frame rearrangements. These files lack a portion of the clones; in checked studies, under half of the deficit traces to unresolved V genes, and the cause of the others is not known. The table for this sample lists 550,000 to 800,000 clones; roughly 91% of them were counted only once. The ten largest clones add up to 34% of the sample. The specimen was memory CD8+ T cells from PBMCs. The cell subset or site tag for this specimen amounts to: CD45RO+ cells pooled with CCR7-negative TemRA cells. All receptors come from a man aged 18 to 29 in good health. Some clones in this sample may be carry-over from other donors' samples.

This chain joins TRBV11-2 and TRBJ2-1; D not resolved. CDR1 is SGHAT and CDR2 is FQNNGV in the germline V gene. This CDR3 spans 12 amino acids. Trimming removed 4 bases at V and 6 bases at J, with 7 bases between. The chain's CDR3 is CASSSTSNEQFF. Here the CDR3 DNA reads TGTGCCAGCAGCTCAACCTCCAATGAGCAGTTCTTC.

V is TRBV9 and J is TRBJ2-5, with 7 bases that match TRBD2. The V segment lost 4 bases and the J segment 4 bases; nucleotides outside the gene matches: 16. The CDR3 is 17 amino acids. CDR1 and CDR2 (germline): SGDLS, YYNGEE. Here the CDR3 reads CASSSFGGDGEGETQYF. The DNA for the CDR3 is TGTGCCAGCAGCTCCTTTGGGGGGGACGGAGAGGGAGAGACCCAGTACTTC. The whole variable domain, filled in from reference TRBV9 and TRBJ2-5, reads DSGVTQTPKHLITATGQRVTLRCSPRSGDLSVYWYQQSLDQGLQFLIQYYNGEERAKGNILERFSAQQFPDLHSELNLSSLELGDSALYFCASSSFGGDGEGETQYFGPGTRLLVL.

This rearrangement joins TRBV30 to TRBJ2-1; 8 bases map to TRBD2. With V trimmed by 2 bases and J by 4 bases, 7 bases remained unmatched. Germline V lookup: CDR1 GTSNPN, CDR2 SVGIG (reference sequence). The CDR3 contains 15 residues. In nucleotides, the CDR3 is TGTGCCTGGAGTTTATTTAGCGGGGTATACAATGAGCAGTTCTTC. Translation gives CAWSLFSGVYNEQFF. Using reference TRBV30 and TRBJ2-1 for the parts outside the CDR3, the full variable domain is SQTIHQWPATLVQPVGSPLSLECTVEGTSNPNLYWYRQAAGRGLQLLFYSVGIGQISSEVPQNLSASRPQDRQFILSSKKLLLSDSGFYLCAWSLFSGVYNEQFFGPGTRLTVL.

The chain recombines TRBV7-9 with TRBJ1-2; 9 bases agree with TRBD1. The ends lost 5 bases at V and 6 bases at J; junction bases unmatched: 10. Germline values: CDR1 SEHNR, CDR2 FQNEAQ (reference sequence). The CDR3 sequence is 15 residues long. The CDR3 loop is CASSEGTGFGNGYTF. DNA for the CDR3: TGTGCCAGCAGCGAAGGGACAGGGTTCGGGAATGGCTACACCTTC.

The genes are TRBV9 and TRBJ2-2; D ambiguous. The germline V and J ends were trimmed by 0 bases and 8 bases, with 20 bases remaining between them. CDR3 length: 17 residues. Germline CDR1 reads SGDLS; CDR2 reads YYNGEE. The CDR3 spells CASSVESQLKKTGELFF. DNA for the CDR3: TGTGCCAGCAGCGTAGAGTCACAACTAAAAAAGACTGGGGAGCTGTTTTTT.

V and J are TRBV28 and TRBJ1-4, with a weak D call TRBD1 (6 bases). The CDR3 totals 16 residues. Looked up from germline, CDR1 is MDHEN and CDR2 is SYDVKM. V shed 0 bases and J shed 8 bases, with 16 bases lying between them. CDR3 DNA sequence: TGTGCCAGCAGTTTATGGAAGAGGGGGGGTTGGGAAAAACTGTTTTTT. It encodes CASSLWKRGGWEKLFF.

The chain couples TRBV15 to TRBJ2-1; 10 nucleotides match TRBD2. The CDR3 spans 20 residues. Germline trimming cut 0 bases from V and 0 bases from J; bases unmatched to any gene: 11. CDR1 and CDR2 from the germline V gene are LNHNV and YYDKDF (reference sequence). CDR3 nucleotides: TGTGCCACCAGCAGAGATAGGCTCACTAGCGGGACTCTCTCCTACAATGAGCAGTTCTTC. It specifies CATSRDRLTSGTLSYNEQFF.

The rearrangement links TRBV4-1 to TRBJ2-7; 9 nucleotides match TRBD1. The CDR3 covers 16 residues. V lost 3 bases, J lost 6 bases, and 12 bases stayed unmatched. Germline V gives CDR1 MGHRA, CDR2 YSYEKL. The CDR3 here is CASSHGLGTGMVEQYF. For the CDR3, the DNA is TGCGCCAGCAGCCACGGGCTCGGGACAGGGATGGTCGAGCAGTACTTC.

The sample holds a few counts of this clone. The rearrangement links TRBV6-6 to TRBJ2-5, with a possible D match to TRBD2 (5 bases). The DNA end favors TRBJ2-7, so the J call may be wrong. The CDR3 is 11 amino acids. The germline V gene encodes CDR1 MNHNY and CDR2 SVGAGI (reference sequence). Here the CDR3 DNA reads TGTGCCAGCACCGAAGGGAGCGAGCAGTACTTC. This sequence encodes CASTEGSEQYF.

The gene calls are TRBV6-4 and TRBJ2-3; 9 bases fit TRBD2. Germline V CDR1 and CDR2: MRHNA, SNTAGT. V was clipped by 2 bases and J by 4 bases; unmatched bases: 4. CDR3 length: 15 amino acids. The CDR3 loop reads CASSDVLAGSDTQYF. The DNA for the CDR3 is TGTGCCAGCAGTGACGTACTAGCGGGCTCAGATACGCAGTATTTT.

V usage is TRBV5-1 and J usage is TRBJ2-7; the D is unclear. V lost 4 bases and J 3 bases, leaving 5 bases between the germline ends. The CDR3 loop spans 11 amino acids. CDR1 and CDR2 (germline): SGHRS, YFSETQ. The CDR3 loop reads CASSENYEQYF. The CDR3 DNA reads TGCGCCAGCAGCGAGAACTACGAGCAGTACTTC.

The V and J genes are TRBV7-2 and TRBJ2-7; D might be TRBD1 (5 bases). V was shortened by 1 base and J by 0 bases, with 13 bases between the two germline ends. Germline-derived CDR1 and CDR2 are SGHTA and FQGNSA. This CDR3 is built from 16 residues. The CDR3 protein is CASSLVSRDYSYEQYF. CDR3 DNA: TGTGCCAGCAGCTTAGTGAGCAGGGATTACTCCTACGAGCAGTACTTC.

V gene TRBV28 combines with J gene TRBJ2-2, with TRBD1 as a possible D gene (7 bases). The CDR3 length is 18 residues. Trimming left V 1 base short and J 5 bases short, with 20 bases between. The germline CDR1 and CDR2 sequences are MDHEN and SYDVKM. DNA for the CDR3: TGTGCCAGCAGTTTATTCACCAGGGGGACTCTAAAAACCGGGGAGCTGTTTTTT. Its protein product is CASSLFTRGTLKTGELFF.

This clone was seen once. The rearrangement links TRBV5-6 to TRBJ2-1; 10 bases align to TRBD2. V lost 8 bases and J lost 9; bases outside the gene matches: 2. CDR3 length: 11 residues. CDR1 and CDR2 (germline): SGHDT, YYEEEE. CDR3 amino acids: CASTSGTEQFF. CDR3 in DNA: TGTGCCAGTACTAGCGGGACTGAGCAGTTCTTC.

The rearrangement uses TRBV7-8 and TRBJ2-1; 15 bases align to TRBD2. Trimming removed 3 bases from V and 2 bases from J; junction bases left unmatched: 5. The CDR3 runs to 18 residues. CDR1 is SGHVS, CDR2 FQNEAQ, per germline. In DNA, the CDR3 is TGTGCCAGCAGCTTCGGACTAGCGGGAGGGCACACCTACAATGAGCAGTTCTTC. Its translation is CASSFGLAGGHTYNEQFF. The variable domain in full, completed from reference TRBV7-8 and TRBJ2-1, reads GAGVSQSPRYKVAKRGQDVALRCDPISGHVSLFWYQQALGQGPEFLTYFQNEAQLDKSGLPSDRFFAERPEGSVSTLKIQRTQQEDSAVYLCASSFGLAGGHTYNEQFFGPGTRLTVL.

This sequence joins TRBV15 and TRBJ2-3, with 9 bases aligning to TRBD2. Looked up from germline, CDR1 is LNHNV and CDR2 is YYDKDF (reference sequence). The CDR3 runs to 16 residues. Trimming removed 0 bases from V and 6 bases from J; junction bases left unmatched: 7. The CDR3 loop reads CATSREGGRDTDTQYF. CDR3 in DNA: TGTGCCACCAGCAGAGAGGGCGGGAGGGATACGGATACGCAGTATTTT.

V usage is TRBV28 and J usage is TRBJ2-3; TRBD2 matches at 9 bases. V was clipped by 7 bases and J by 5 bases; unmatched bases: 13. The CDR3 is made up of 16 amino acids. Looked up from germline, CDR1 is MDHEN and CDR2 is SYDVKM. The chain's CDR3 is CASIKGLALRVDTQYF. Here the CDR3 DNA reads TGTGCCAGCATAAAGGGACTAGCTCTCCGGGTAGATACGCAGTATTTT.

The rearrangement links TRBV6-5 to TRBJ2-5; 10 bases map to TRBD2. The CDR3 consists of 15 residues. Germline V CDR1 and CDR2: MNHEY, SVGAGI. J was trimmed by 6 bases and V by 7 bases; bases with no gene match: 11. The CDR3 sequence is CASTSRTSGKKTQYF. The CDR3 bases are TGTGCCAGCACCTCAAGGACTAGCGGCAAGAAGACCCAGTACTTC.

The chain recombines TRBV7-9 with TRBJ1-1; the D is unclear. This CDR3 contains 14 residues. Per germline, CDR1 SEHNR and CDR2 FQNEAQ (reference sequence). V gave up 4 bases and J gave up 0 bases, with 9 bases separating them. Here the CDR3 reads CASSSRSVNTEAFF. In DNA form, the CDR3 reads TGTGCCAGCAGCTCGCGTTCGGTGAACACTGAAGCTTTCTTT.